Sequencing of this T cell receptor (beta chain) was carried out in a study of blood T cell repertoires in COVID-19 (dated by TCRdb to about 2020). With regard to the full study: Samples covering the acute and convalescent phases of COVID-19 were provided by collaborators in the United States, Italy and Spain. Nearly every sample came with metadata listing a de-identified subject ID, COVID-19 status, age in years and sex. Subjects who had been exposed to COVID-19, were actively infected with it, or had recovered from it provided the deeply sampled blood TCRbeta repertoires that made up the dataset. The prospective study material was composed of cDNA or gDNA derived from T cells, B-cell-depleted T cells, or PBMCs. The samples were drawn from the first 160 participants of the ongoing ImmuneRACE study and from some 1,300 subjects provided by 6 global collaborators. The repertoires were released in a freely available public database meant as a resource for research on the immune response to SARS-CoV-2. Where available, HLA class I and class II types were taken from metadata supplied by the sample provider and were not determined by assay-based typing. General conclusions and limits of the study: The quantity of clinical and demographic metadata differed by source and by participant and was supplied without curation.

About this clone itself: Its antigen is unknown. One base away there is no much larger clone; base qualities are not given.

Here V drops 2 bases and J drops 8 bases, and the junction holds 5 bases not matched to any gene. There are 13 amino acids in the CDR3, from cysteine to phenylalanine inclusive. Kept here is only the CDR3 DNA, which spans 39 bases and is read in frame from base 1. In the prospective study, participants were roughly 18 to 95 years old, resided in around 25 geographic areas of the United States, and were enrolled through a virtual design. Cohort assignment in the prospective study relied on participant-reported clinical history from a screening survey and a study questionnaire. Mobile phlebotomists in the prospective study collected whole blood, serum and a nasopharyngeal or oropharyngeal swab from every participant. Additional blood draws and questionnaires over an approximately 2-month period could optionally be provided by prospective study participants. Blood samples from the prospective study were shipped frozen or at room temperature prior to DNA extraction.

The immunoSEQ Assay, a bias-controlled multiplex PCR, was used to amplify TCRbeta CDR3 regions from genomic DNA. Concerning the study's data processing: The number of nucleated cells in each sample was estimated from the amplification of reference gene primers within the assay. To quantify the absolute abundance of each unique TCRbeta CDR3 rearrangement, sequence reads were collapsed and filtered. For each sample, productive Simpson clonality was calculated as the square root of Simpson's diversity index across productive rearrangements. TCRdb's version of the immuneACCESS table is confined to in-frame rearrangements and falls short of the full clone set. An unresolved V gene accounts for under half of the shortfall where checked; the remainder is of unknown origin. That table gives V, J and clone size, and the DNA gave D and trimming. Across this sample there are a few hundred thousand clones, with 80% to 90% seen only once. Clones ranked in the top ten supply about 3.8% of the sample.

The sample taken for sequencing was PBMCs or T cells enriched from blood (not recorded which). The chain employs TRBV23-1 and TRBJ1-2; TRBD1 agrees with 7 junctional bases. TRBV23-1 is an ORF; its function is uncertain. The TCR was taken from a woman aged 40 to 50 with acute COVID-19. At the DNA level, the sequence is TGCGCCAGCAGTCAAGGGACAGTAGGAGGCTACACCTTC. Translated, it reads CASSQGTVGGYTF.